This TCR beta chain was observed in a study of blood T cells in healthy people across ages (dated by TCRdb to 2013 to 2016). About the study as a whole: In model experiments, template switching captured about one uniquely barcoded TCR beta cDNA molecule for every two T cells. Four age groups were formed from the donors: young (average 16 years), middle-aged (just under 40), aged (62) and long-lived (less than 85). The study measured age-related changes in TCR beta repertoire diversity using deep sequencing normalized with unique cDNA molecular identifiers. For two donors (one aged 18 to 29 and one aged 80 or older), the study analyzed two additional independent replicas of 1 million unique cDNA reads from the same blood draw. Donors of different ages were randomly distributed across sequencing lanes to avoid experimental bias.

The donors were around 39 Caucasian individuals from Russia, aged 6 to 90 years, who were systemically healthy. Each donor gave ten milliliters of peripheral blood, drawn into EDTA-treated Vacutainer tubes. PBMCs were isolated by Ficoll-Paque density-gradient centrifugation, with at least 7 million obtained per sample. Total RNA was extracted from PBMCs with Trizol reagent, with at least 6 micrograms obtained per sample. For every donor, flow cytometry on a PBMC aliquot measured the percentage of naive CD45RAhigh/CD27high T cells. General conclusions and limits of the study: Donor CMV infection status was unknown, potentially confounding age-related changes in expanded clonotypes. Estimates of total diversity based on one million sequenced T cells were regarded as lower bounds and as underestimates. The long-lived group showed more naive CD4+ T cells, fewer expanded clones and increased TCR diversity than the aged group, suggesting age selection. There was a strong correlation between observed TCR beta diversity and the percentage of naive T cells measured by flow cytometry. As age increased, observed TCR beta diversity per million T cells dropped in a roughly linear way, and a significant reduction was already evident by age about 40. Conclusive comparison of naive and antigen-experienced compartments was prevented by the profiling of bulk unsorted PBMCs.

The CDR3 numbers 13 residues from cysteine through phenylalanine. Here the CDR3 DNA is all that survives: 39 bases in frame from base 1. At the junction V is shortened by 2 bases and J by 6 bases, with 7 bases in between. Sequences SEHNR (CDR1) and FQNEAQ (CDR2) are obtained from the germline V gene (reference sequence). Library creation used 5' RACE. The data were produced on an Illumina HiSeq 2500. A second PCR of roughly 7 to 11 cycles was performed with a sample-barcoded 5' primer and a J-beta primer mix. A template-switch 5' adaptor carrying 12 random nucleotides introduced a unique molecular identifier onto each TCR beta cDNA molecule. Each sample yielded at least 2.5 million CDR3-containing paired-end reads. First-strand cDNA synthesis was performed from all RNA using the Mint cDNA synthesis kit, with priming by a TRBC-specific oligonucleotide. Following uracil-DNA glycosylase treatment, a first 18-cycle PCR with universal primers M1SS and BC2_uni_R was performed on all cDNA. The original methods were these. Normalization of each sample was performed by random selection of 1 million high-quality reads, each carrying a distinct molecular identifier. Instead of being binned into consensus sequences, reads that shared molecular identifiers were thrown out. MiTCR, set to a Q25 quality threshold and the strictest error-elimination algorithm, was used for CDR3 identification, clonotype clustering and error correction. A nonparametric unseen species model using Euler transformation provided a lower-bound estimate of total TCR beta diversity. TCRdb redid the processing of the public reads, applying fastp at Q25 and MiXCR, and retained in-frame beta chains. Duplicate CDR3 protein sequences are folded into a single record with the most common DNA and genes. The V and J calls come from TCRdb's annotation, not from the publication. The sample data list some 640,000 distinct CDR3 sequences, and approximately 50% of these were observed just once. Together, the top ten hold 30% to 40% of the sample.

This clonotype was observed a few times. Its target antigen remains unknown. Base quality data are lacking; no much larger clone is found one base away. This sequence uses TRBV7-9 and TRBJ2-2; a weak D assignment points to TRBD1 (5 bases agree). The receptor was derived from a woman aged 55 to 70 in good health. Material for sequencing was blood. The DNA reads as follows: TGTGCCAGCAGCTTACTAGGGGCCGGGGAGCTGTTTTTT. The translation is CASSLLGAGELFF.